This TCR beta chain is drawn from a study of CD8 T cells in Susac syndrome. Germline V gene lookup returns CDR1 SEHNR and CDR2 FQNEAQ (reference sequence). This CDR3 is built from 13 residues. V was trimmed by 0 bases and J by 5 bases, leaving 8 bases between them. A quantity of roughly 0.5 to 1 ug RNA underwent reverse transcription using random hexamers. Each CDR3 protein gets one entry after TCRdb re-called the immunoSEQ multiplex PCR reads with MiXCR. The sample shows under 150,000 distinct CDR3 sequences, around 75% of them seen only once. Sequencing targeted TCR beta in T cells from blood (CD8+ and CD4+). TEMRA cells were FACS-enriched, unlike CD8+ and CD4+ T cells, which were negatively isolated.

The chain combines TRBV7-9 with TRBJ2-7, with D tentatively TRBD1 (6 bases). Sample: CD8+ T cells from PBMCs. This clonotype originated in a human donor with multiple sclerosis. For the CDR3, the DNA is TGTGCCAGCAGCTTAGCAAACAGGGACGAGCAGTACTTC. This gives the protein CASSLANRDEQYF.